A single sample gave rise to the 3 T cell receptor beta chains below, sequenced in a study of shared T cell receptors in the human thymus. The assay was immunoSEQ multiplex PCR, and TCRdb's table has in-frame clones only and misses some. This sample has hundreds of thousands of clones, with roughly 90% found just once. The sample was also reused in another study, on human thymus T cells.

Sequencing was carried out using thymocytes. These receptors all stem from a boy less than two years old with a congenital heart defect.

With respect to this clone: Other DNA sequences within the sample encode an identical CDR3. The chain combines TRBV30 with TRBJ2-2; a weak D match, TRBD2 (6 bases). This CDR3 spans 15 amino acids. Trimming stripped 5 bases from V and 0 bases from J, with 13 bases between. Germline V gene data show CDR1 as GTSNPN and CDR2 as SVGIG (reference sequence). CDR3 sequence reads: CAWGEREANTGELFF. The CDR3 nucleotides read TGTGCCTGGGGGGAGAGGGAGGCGAACACCGGGGAGCTGTTTTTT.

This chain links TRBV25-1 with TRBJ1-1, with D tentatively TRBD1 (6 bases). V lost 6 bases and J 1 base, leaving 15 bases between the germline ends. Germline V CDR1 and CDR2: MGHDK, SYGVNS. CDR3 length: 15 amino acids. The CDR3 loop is CASRRGAGPNTEAFF. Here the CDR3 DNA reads TGTGCCAGCAGGCGGGGGGCAGGACCGAACACTGAAGCTTTCTTT.

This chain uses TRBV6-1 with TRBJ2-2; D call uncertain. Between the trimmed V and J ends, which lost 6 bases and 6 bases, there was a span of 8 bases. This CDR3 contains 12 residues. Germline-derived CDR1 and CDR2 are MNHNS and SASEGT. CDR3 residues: CASRAPPGELFF. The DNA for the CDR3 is TGTGCCAGCAGAGCCCCCCCCGGGGAGCTGTTTTTT.